These T cell receptor beta chains were read from a single sample in a study of beta chain features in type 1 diabetes. The assay was immunoSEQ multiplex PCR, and TCRdb's table has in-frame clones only and misses some. Among over 150,000 clones listed, 7.8% were seen once. Material for sequencing was central memory CD4+ T cells from blood. These receptors originate from a woman aged 40 to 55 with type 1 diabetes. The conserved cysteine and the conserved F or W are not part of the CDR3 here.

cdr3_aa j_call v_call
ASSSAGGVDEKLF TRBJ1-4 TRBV5-1
ASSLGLAGAGYNEQF TRBJ2-1 TRBV5-6
ASSPPGRNTGELF TRBJ2-2 TRBV18
ASSLGGQGSYGYT TRBJ1-2 TRBV5-4
ASSRTYQETQY TRBJ2-5 TRBV7-3
ASSAGQIYGYT TRBJ1-2 TRBV19
ASSLGGSNSEQY TRBJ2-7 TRBV11-2
ASSARQNEKLF TRBJ1-4 TRBV27
ASSVTGGSYEQY TRBJ2-7 TRBV19
ASSGFAGPYNEQF TRBJ2-1 TRBV11-2
ASSSGLRTEAF TRBJ1-1 TRBV5-4
ASSGYLAGGPNEQF TRBJ2-1 TRBV9
ASTGGSETQY TRBJ2-5 TRBV6-6
ASSSISGKAGELF TRBJ2-2 TRBV6-5
ASSPTEHLYGYT TRBJ1-2 TRBV5-1
ASSSGQPGSTEAF TRBJ1-1 TRBV27
ASSYRSGYTDTQY TRBJ2-3 TRBV6-5
ASKQSSRTVPTEAF TRBJ1-1 TRBV19
ASSLDGNGDEQF TRBJ2-1 TRBV5-4
ASSRLSRVETQY TRBJ2-5 TRBV6-5
SVKDRGWGEQY TRBJ2-7 TRBV29-1
ASSLSSALMYEQF TRBJ2-1 TRBV7-2
ASSLEGKVNGYT TRBJ1-2 TRBV5-1
ASSYTSGRGSNEQF TRBJ2-1 TRBV6-5
SVKSGSHSYEQY TRBJ2-7 TRBV29-1
ASRNGGVPNEQY TRBJ2-7 TRBV28
SVADLGGYT TRBJ1-2 TRBV29-1
ASSYEAGSTDTQY TRBJ2-3 TRBV6-5
AWSGQRAEQY TRBJ2-7 TRBV30
ASSYKYEQY TRBJ2-7 TRBV6-1
ASRPTGNSPLH TRBJ1-6 TRBV5-5
SVLRQMNTEAF TRBJ1-1 TRBV29-1
ASSLRAIPGQQETQY TRBJ2-5 TRBV7-3
ASSLESGVNTEAF TRBJ1-1 TRBV5-1
ASSPTSGTYEQY NA TRBV4-1
ASSPYPGQGYEQY TRBJ2-7 TRBV7-3
ATSRDAAEELF TRBJ2-2 TRBV15
AWSASRGGELF TRBJ2-2 TRBV30
ASSQGTDRRNTEAF TRBJ1-1 TRBV4-3
ASSFGQGVETQY TRBJ2-5 TRBV6-6
ASSPLLADYNKQF TRBJ2-1 TRBV18
ASSTYSGSTDTQY TRBJ2-3 TRBV28
ASSLVAGWNTIY TRBJ1-3 TRBV5-6
SVEGAGQNEQF TRBJ2-1 TRBV29-1
ASSTTGFQETQY TRBJ2-5 TRBV18
ASSLVAGSETQY TRBJ2-5 TRBV5-1
AISLEPGSQPQH TRBJ1-5 TRBV10-3
SVARAGQRDEQY TRBJ2-7 TRBV29-1
ASGGGIEEKLF TRBJ1-4 TRBV28